This T cell receptor beta chain was observed in a study of cytomegalovirus exposure and HLA in healthy donors. With regard to this clone: No antigen is known for it.

Findings and caveats of the study: A list of 150 or so TCR beta chains associated with cytomegalovirus was given.

Using immunoSEQ multiplex PCR, the repertoire was profiled, and TCRdb retains in-frame clones only, with some absent. The sample consists of about 98,000 clones, approximately 94% of them appearing once. Trimming stripped 2 bases from V and 6 bases from J, with 9 bases between. Germline CDR1 is MNHNS and CDR2 is SASEGT. CDR3 length: 13 amino acids. This TCR was recovered from a young woman in good health and CMV-seronegative. The rearrangement uses TRBV6-1 and TRBJ2-3, with D uncertain. The material sequenced was PBMCs. For the CDR3, the DNA is TGTGCCAGCAGTGAATGGTTCAGGGATACGCAGTATTTT. Translating gives CASSEWFRDTQYF.